These 10 T cell receptor beta chains share one sample of origin, sequenced in a study of T cells in Graves' hyperthyroidism and ophthalmopathy. Amplification targeted TCR beta CDR3 regions from RNA transcripts. HTBI primers were used for first-round RT-PCR of the TCR CDR3. TCRdb reprocessed the multiplex PCR reads with MiXCR, giving one entry per CDR3 protein. The data contain 400,000 to 550,000 distinct CDR3 sequences, roughly 14% of them singletons. Material for sequencing was blood. The receptors shown here come from a woman in her late teens or twenties with Graves' hyperthyroidism.

This clonotype was recorded many times. This rearrangement joins TRBV18 to TRBJ2-3; 14 nucleotides match TRBD2. With 2 bases clipped from V and 4 bases from J, the junction kept 2 bases outside the gene matches. Germline assignment: CDR1 KGHSH and CDR2 LQKENI. This CDR3 has 16 amino acids. In DNA, the CDR3 is TGTGCCAGCTCACCAGGGACTAGCGGGAGCGCAGATACGCAGTATTTT. This sequence encodes CASSPGTSGSADTQYF.

The J gene is TRBJ2-1, the V gene TRBV30; unclear D gene. Per germline, CDR1 GTSNPN and CDR2 SVGIG (reference sequence). The CDR3 contains 13 residues. V lost 3 bases, J lost 4 bases, and 10 bases lay in between. Written as DNA, the CDR3 is TGTGCCTGGAGCCCTGACCGGTACAATGAGCAGTTCTTC. The encoded protein is CAWSPDRYNEQFF.

There are many counts of this clonotype. One end of the junction varies from germline; a read error may be responsible. This chain's CDR3 is CASSLGSSYEQYF. The DNA of the CDR3 is TGTGCCAGCAGTTTGGGTAGCTCCTACGAGCAGTACTTC. The rearrangement links TRBV5-1 to TRBJ2-7, with unresolved D. Germline assignment: CDR1 SGHRS and CDR2 YFSETQ. CDR3 length: 13 residues.

This clonotype was seen at least ten times. The CDR3 DNA reads as TGTGCCAGCACTAGCGGGAGTGGGATGGATGAGCAGTTCTTC. It encodes CASTSGSGMDEQFF. This sequence joins TRBV6-1 and TRBJ2-1; the match to TRBD2 covers 10 bases. V lost 7 bases, J lost 8 bases, and 8 bases stayed unmatched. CDR1 and CDR2 (germline): MNHNS, SASEGT. This CDR3 has 14 amino acids.

This clonotype was recorded many times. The chain has TRBV7-2 and TRBJ2-1, with D maybe TRBD2 (6 bases). The V end lost 3 bases, the J end lost 7 bases, and 10 bases lay between the germline ends. Germline CDR1 SGHTA, CDR2 FQGNSA. CDR3 length: 13 residues. This CDR3 reads CASSFTGTNEQFF. CDR3 nucleotides: TGTGCCAGCAGCTTCACCGGGACTAATGAGCAGTTCTTC.

This clonotype was observed many times. V and J are TRBV12-3 or TRBV12-4 and TRBJ1-6, with D unclear. V was pared by 6 bases and J by 8 bases, with 11 bases between. CDR3 size: 13 residues. The CDR3 protein is CASRSGDHSPLHF. The CDR3 DNA sequence: TGTGCCAGCAGATCGGGAGACCATTCACCCCTCCACTTT.

The gene calls are TRBV10-3 and TRBJ2-7; D is unresolved. Trimming cost V 10 bases and J 3 bases, with 22 bases left between them. The CDR3 runs 15 residues. Germline-derived CDR1 and CDR2 are ENHRY and SYGVKD. Written as DNA, the CDR3 is TGTGCCACCTTTTCCCGGACCCAAGAAAACTACGAGCAGTACTTC. The encoded protein is CATFSRTQENYEQYF.

This clonotype appeared a few times. The chain carries TRBV6-4 and TRBJ2-1; unclear D gene. The CDR3 runs to 13 residues. The V gene's germline CDR1 is MRHNA and CDR2 SNTAGT. The V and J ends lost 0 bases and 9 bases respectively, with 9 bases between them. For the CDR3, the DNA is TGTGCCAGCAGTGACTCAGAGCGTGGTGAGCAGTTCTTC. Its translation: CASSDSERGEQFF.

This sequence joins TRBV14 and TRBJ2-7; D not certain. Deletions cut 4 bases from V and 0 bases from J, with 7 bases between. Germline V lookup: CDR1 SGHDN, CDR2 FVKESK. This CDR3 comprises 13 residues. The CDR3 loop reads CASSLQTSYEQYF. DNA for the CDR3: TGTGCCAGCAGCCTTCAGACCTCCTACGAGCAGTACTTC.

This clonotype was detected many times. The V and J genes are TRBV18 and TRBJ1-4; 7 bases fit TRBD1. CDR1 KGHSH and CDR2 LQKENI come from the germline V gene. V was clipped by 3 bases and J by 6 bases; unmatched bases: 1. The length of the CDR3 is 13 residues. The CDR3 is CASSPGQDEKLFF. The CDR3 bases are TGTGCCAGCTCACCTGGACAGGATGAAAAACTGTTTTTT.